The clone carrying this T cell receptor (beta chain) was seen a single time. These data come from a study of blood T cell repertoires in COVID-19. Whole-study context: Collection of acute and convalescent COVID-19 samples took place in the United States, Italy and Spain. PBMCs, B-cell-depleted T cells, or T cells provided the cDNA or gDNA that made up the material.

One Seattle source followed patients from active infection through their disease course. In the source study's methods: Amplification of reference gene primers was used by the study to estimate nucleated cell counts. Assay used: immunoSEQ multiplex PCR; TCRdb lists only in-frame clones, some missing. From that table come the V and J calls and clone size; the DNA was used to work out D and trimming. The table has approximately 400,000 clones, around 88% seen once. The sequence was obtained from a woman between 50 and 59 years old with COVID-19, enrolled during active disease. The sample taken for sequencing was peripheral blood.

This chain's CDR3 is CASTRTGGGSYGYTF. CDR3 in DNA: TGTGCCAGCACAAGGACAGGGGGCGGGAGCTATGGCTACACCTTC. The genes are TRBV18 and TRBJ1-2, with 11 bases lining up with TRBD1. Germline V gene lookup returns CDR1 KGHSH and CDR2 LQKENI. The CDR3 has 15 residues. The J segment lost 4 bases and the V segment lost 8 bases, leaving 9 bases of the junction unmatched.